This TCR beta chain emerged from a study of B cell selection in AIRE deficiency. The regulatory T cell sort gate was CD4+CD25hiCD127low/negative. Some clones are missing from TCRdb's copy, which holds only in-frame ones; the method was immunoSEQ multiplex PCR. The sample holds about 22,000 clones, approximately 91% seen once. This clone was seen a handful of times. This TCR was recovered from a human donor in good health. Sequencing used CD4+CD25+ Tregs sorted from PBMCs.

CDR3 nucleotide sequence: TGTGCGTCGTCCCTCACGGGAGCGCCAAGTGACGAGCAGTACTTC. It codes for CASSLTGAPSDEQYF. The V call is TRBV9, the J call TRBJ2-7; a weak D match, TRBD2 (6 bases). The CDR3 has 15 amino acids. The germline gives CDR1 SGDLS, CDR2 YYNGEE.